The 12 T cell receptor beta chains given below trace back to one sample, sequenced in a study of blood T cells in healthy people across ages. Primed by a sample-barcoded 5' primer and a J-beta primer mix, a second PCR proceeded for 7 to 11 cycles. Each CDR3 protein gets one entry after TCRdb re-called the 5' RACE reads with MiXCR. The sample lists 780,000 or so distinct CDR3 sequences, about 53% occurring once. The source material was blood. These receptors came from a man of 80 years or more in good health.

The rearrangement joins TRBV4-2 to TRBJ2-1; 9 nucleotides agree with TRBD2. The J call is doubtful: the DNA matches TRBJ2-7 better. Germline V lookup: CDR1 LGHNA, CDR2 YNFKEQ. The CDR3 is 16 amino acids. CDR3 loop: CASSPGGGRGYNEQYF. The CDR3 nucleotides read TGTGCCAGCAGCCCTGGTGGCGGGAGGGGCTACAATGAGCAGTACTTC.

This chain links TRBV14 with TRBJ2-7; 11 nucleotides align to TRBD2. The CDR3 extends over 18 amino acids. The V segment lost 4 bases and the J segment 0 bases; nucleotides outside the gene matches: 11. Germline values: CDR1 SGHDN, CDR2 FVKESK. CDR3 sequence (DNA): TGTGCCAGCAGCCTTCGAGCTAGCGGGAGGCTGAGCTCCTACGAGCAGTACTTC. Amino acid sequence: CASSLRASGRLSSYEQYF.

J is TRBJ1-4 and V is TRBV5-1; maybe TRBD1 (5 bases). V dropped 0 bases and J dropped 2 bases, with 8 bases sitting between them. CDR1 is SGHRS, CDR2 YFSETQ, per germline. This CDR3 spans 15 amino acids. The CDR3: CASSLAGTTNEKLFF. Here the CDR3 DNA reads TGCGCCAGCAGCTTGGCGGGGACCACTAATGAAAAACTGTTTTTT.

The genes are TRBV7-2 and TRBJ2-7; 9 bases agree with TRBD1. Germline-derived CDR1 and CDR2 are SGHTA and FQGNSA. V lost 5 bases to trimming and J lost 5 bases; unmatched junction nucleotides: 7. CDR3 length: 14 residues. DNA of the CDR3: TGTGCCAGCAGCACCCGACAGGGGGGGAACGAGCAGTACTTC. Translated, it gives CASSTRQGGNEQYF.

The chain couples TRBV25-1 to TRBJ2-1; 9 bases line up with TRBD2. CDR1 MGHDK and CDR2 SYGVNS come from the germline V gene. V lost 9 bases, J lost 6 bases, and 9 bases stayed unmatched. CDR3 length: 14 residues. CDR3 sequence reads: CASEVAGALNEQFF. CDR3 bases: TGTGCCAGTGAAGTAGCGGGAGCGCTCAATGAGCAGTTCTTC.

The chain links TRBV25-1 to TRBJ2-3, with D perhaps TRBD1 (6 bases). This CDR3 has 12 amino acids. Germline-derived CDR1 and CDR2 are MGHDK and SYGVNS. In DNA form, the CDR3 reads TGTGCTGGGGGCAGGGGTTATAGATACGCGTATTTT. Protein product: CAGGRGYRYAYF.

This clonotype was counted many times. The genes are TRBV20-1 and TRBJ2-7; a weak D match, TRBD1 (5 bases). Per germline, CDR1 DFQATT and CDR2 SNEGSKA (reference sequence). The CDR3 is made up of 15 amino acids. Trimming stripped 5 bases from V and 7 bases from J, with 24 bases between. The CDR3 is CSARADQGLGLEQYF. CDR3 nucleotides: TGCAGTGCTCGAGCAGATCAGGGCTTAGGTCTGGAGCAGTACTTC.

The V gene is TRBV18, the J gene TRBJ1-1; D remains unclear. V was clipped by 3 bases and J by 0 bases, with 11 bases between them. The length of the CDR3 is 15 residues. The V gene's germline CDR1 is KGHSH and CDR2 LQKENI. The DNA of the CDR3 is TGTGCCAGCTCACCCATCCGAGAGATGAACACTGAAGCTTTCTTT. Protein sequence: CASSPIREMNTEAFF.

The chain recombines TRBV20-1 with TRBJ2-1; D may be TRBD2 (7 bases). Germline CDR1 DFQATT, CDR2 SNEGSKA (reference sequence). This CDR3 has 15 amino acids. V was pared by 5 bases and J by 2 bases, with 16 bases between. The CDR3 protein is CSAPRGGGAYNEQFF. CDR3 bases: TGCAGTGCTCCCCGAGGGGGGGGCGCCTACAATGAGCAGTTCTTC.

This clonotype has a single count. The chain carries TRBV5-1 and TRBJ2-1, with 8 bases that match TRBD2. The closer fit of TRBJ2-7 to the DNA end suggests the J call may be wrong. Germline assignment: CDR1 SGHRS and CDR2 YFSETQ. There are 15 residues in the CDR3. The CDR3 loop reads CASSPGRAGVWEQYF. The CDR3 region has the DNA TGCGCCAGCAGCCCGGGACGAGCGGGAGTCTGGGAGCAGTACTTC.

The chain uses TRBV20-1 and TRBJ1-5; D possibly corresponds to TRBD1 (5 bases). V was cut by 1 base and J by 2 bases, with 9 bases left in between. The CDR3 is 14 residues long. Germline CDR1 and CDR2: DFQATT and SNEGSKA (reference sequence). CDR3 residues: CSARVGQRNQPQHF. The DNA for the CDR3 is TGCAGTGCTAGAGTGGGGCAACGCAATCAGCCCCAGCATTTT.

The J gene is TRBJ2-7, the V gene TRBV28, with D perhaps TRBD2 (6 bases). V dropped 5 bases and J dropped 0 bases, with 17 bases sitting between them. The germline gives CDR1 MDHEN, CDR2 SYDVKM. This CDR3 has 16 residues. The CDR3 here is CASSALIDGSSYEQYF. CDR3 bases: TGTGCCAGCAGTGCCCTGATAGACGGGAGCTCCTACGAGCAGTACTTC.